Described below is a single T cell receptor beta chain sequence and its context. Its matching antigen is unknown. This specimen belongs to a study of cytomegalovirus exposure and HLA in healthy donors. Overall study results and limits: Within the data, a cluster of highly shared sequence variants was likely a sequencing artifact. Most of the TCR beta V segments (in an earlier analysis) were productive either about 87% or about 30% of the time.

This CDR3 is 14 amino acids long. Germline assignment: CDR1 SEHNR and CDR2 FQNEAQ (reference sequence). Trimming pared 6 bases from V and 0 bases from J, leaving 11 bases between. Researchers ran the PCR with 60 Vbeta and 13 Jbeta primers. Method: immunoSEQ multiplex PCR; TCRdb's copy keeps in-frame clones and lacks some. This table has around 150,000 clones, approximately 80% appearing once. The V gene is TRBV7-9, the J gene TRBJ2-5, with D possibly matching TRBD1 (5 bases). The sample taken for sequencing was PBMCs. The TCR was taken from a man in his thirties or forties in good health and CMV-seropositive. The CDR3 DNA reads TGTGCCAGCAGTCGCGGCAGGGACCAAGAGACCCAGTACTTC. This encodes CASSRGRDQETQYF. The entire variable domain, with the rest obtained from reference TRBV7-9 and TRBJ2-5, is as follows: DTGVSQNPRHKITKRGQNVTFRCDPISEHNRLYWYRQTLGQGPEFLTYFQNEAQLEKSRLLSDRFSAERPKGSFSTLEIQRTEQGDSAMYLCASSRGRDQETQYFGPGTRLLVL.